Below are 9 T cell receptor beta chains sequenced from a single sample in a study of cytomegalovirus exposure and HLA in healthy donors. In the PCR, 60 Vbeta and 13 Jbeta primers were used. The data were produced by immunoSEQ multiplex PCR, yet TCRdb's version contains in-frame clones alone and is incomplete. The sample lists hundreds of thousands of clones, 70% to 80% seen once, with 1.5% to 2% in the top ten. The sample was PBMCs. These receptors came from a woman under 40 in good health and CMV-seronegative.

The chain links TRBV5-1 to TRBJ1-2; TRBD1 agrees at 7 bases. Germline V gene data show CDR1 as SGHRS and CDR2 as YFSETQ. With V trimmed by 2 bases and J by 3 bases, 10 bases remained unmatched. The CDR3 length is 16 residues. The CDR3 is CASSFHPSGTDYGYTF. CDR3 sequence (DNA): TGCGCCAGCAGCTTCCACCCCTCCGGGACAGACTATGGCTACACCTTC.

The rearrangement joins TRBV11-3 to TRBJ1-1, with a tentative D call TRBD1 (6 bases). Germline CDR1 reads SGHNT; CDR2 reads YENEEA. V lost 2 bases and J lost 4, with 11 bases in between. This CDR3 spans 14 amino acids. In DNA form, the CDR3 reads TGTGCCAGCAGCTTATCAGGGGATAGCACTGAAGCTTTCTTT. It translates to CASSLSGDSTEAFF.

This rearrangement joins TRBV18 to TRBJ2-3; D perhaps matches TRBD1 (5 bases). With 4 bases removed from V and 3 bases from J, the gap between germline ends came to 8 bases. Germline CDR1 reads KGHSH; CDR2 reads LQKENI. The CDR3 runs to 13 residues. The DNA of the CDR3 is TGTGCCAGCTCACACAGGTTTACAGATACGCAGTATTTT. Protein product: CASSHRFTDTQYF.

This chain joins TRBV6-5 and TRBJ2-4; tentatively, D is TRBD2 (6 bases). Germline V gene sequence: CDR1 MNHEY, CDR2 SVGAGI. The length of the CDR3 is 14 residues. Trimming removed 0 bases from V and 5 bases from J, with 8 bases in between. The CDR3 loop reads CASSYSRGENIQYF. For the CDR3, the DNA is TGTGCCAGCAGTTACTCGCGGGGTGAAAACATTCAGTACTTC.

The chain employs TRBV30 and TRBJ2-7; D is uncertain. V was clipped by 0 bases and J by 0 bases, with 6 bases between them. The germline CDR1 and CDR2 sequences are GTSNPN and SVGIG (reference sequence). The CDR3 runs 13 residues. CDR3 nucleotide sequence: TGTGCCTGGAGTGTTGGCACCTCCTACGAGCAGTACTTC. This codes for CAWSVGTSYEQYF.

Details on this clone: A read error may account for a junction end that differs from germline. The rearrangement links TRBV7-9 to TRBJ1-1; D remains unclear. Per germline, CDR1 SEHNR and CDR2 FQNEAQ (reference sequence). The CDR3 has 12 residues. This CDR3 reads CSSSLPGTEAFF. For the CDR3, the DNA is TGTTCCAGCAGCTTGCCAGGCACTGAAGCTTTCTTT. Supplemented by reference TRBV7-9 and TRBJ1-1, the full variable domain reads DTGVSQNPRHKITKRGQNVTFRCDPISEHNRLYWYRQTLGQGPEFLTYFQNEAQLEKSRLLSDRFSAERPKGSFSTLEIQRTEQGDSAMYLCSSSLPGTEAFFGQGTRLTVV.

The V and J genes are TRBV7-8 and TRBJ1-2; D might be TRBD1 (6 bases). Germline loops: CDR1 SGHVS, CDR2 FQNEAQ. V lost 5 bases and J lost 3, with 10 bases in between. The CDR3 totals 13 residues. CDR3 residues: CASSRTDHYGYTF. In DNA form, the CDR3 reads TGTGCCAGCAGCCGGACAGATCACTATGGCTACACCTTC.

The chain carries TRBV4-2 and TRBJ1-3; perhaps TRBD1 as D (6 bases). The length of the CDR3 is 16 residues. The germline gives CDR1 LGHNA, CDR2 YNFKEQ. Trimming removed 1 base from V and 0 bases from J, with 10 bases in between. DNA of the CDR3: TGTGCCAGCAGCCAAGCCAGGGGATTCTCTGGAAACACCATATATTTT. It specifies CASSQARGFSGNTIYF.

The chain links TRBV5-6 to TRBJ2-7, with 7 bases lining up with TRBD2. CDR3 length equals 14 residues. The germline V gene has CDR1 SGHDT and CDR2 YYEEEE. J lost 7 bases, V lost 4 bases, and 11 bases had no gene match. CDR3 DNA sequence: TGTGCCAGCAGCACGACTAGCACTTTGAGAGAGCAGTACTTC. It translates to CASSTTSTLREQYF.